The sequence of this T cell receptor beta chain was determined in a study of T-cell reconstitution after alpha-beta-depleted transplantation in children. General study results and limits: Recipient T cells and thymic progenitors that survived gave rise to the high TCRbeta diversity observed at day 60 in some patients. Reports say that about two months after transplant, the alpha-beta T cells came out of several hundred graft clones that had expanded. One year post-transplant, T-cell counts and diversity were largely derived from T cells produced anew.

Regarding this clonotype: As yet, its antigen is unknown.

During its preparation, the TCRbeta library received unique molecular identifiers. Each CDR3 protein gets one entry after TCRdb re-called the PCR reads with MiXCR. The sample shows about a million distinct CDR3 sequences, about 30% of them seen only once. The CDR3 covers 16 residues. Looked up from germline, CDR1 is DFQATT and CDR2 is SNEGSKA (reference sequence). V lost 3 bases and J 8 bases, leaving 23 bases between the germline ends. This receptor was identified in a boy younger than two who had a stem cell transplant for SCID, so the T cells may come from the graft donor. The material sequenced was PBMCs, mostly from graft donor cells, taken 360 days after TCRalphabeta/CD19-depleted stem cell transplant. The chain uses TRBV20-1 and TRBJ2-1; perhaps TRBD2 as D (5 bases). DNA for the CDR3: TGCAGTGCTAGTGTGTTGGGTAGCCCCCCGAGGGATGAGCAGTTCTTC. It translates to CSASVLGSPPRDEQFF.